Detailed here is one T cell receptor beta chain. The sample originates from a study of blood T cell repertoires in COVID-19. This CDR3 comprises 15 residues. Germline values: CDR1 SGDLS, CDR2 YYNGEE. Trimming stripped 4 bases from V and 0 bases from J, with 11 bases between. Some clones are missing from TCRdb's copy, which holds only in-frame ones; the method was immunoSEQ multiplex PCR. The sample includes about 20,000 clones, 80% to 90% of them seen just once. The material sequenced was peripheral blood. The chain couples TRBV9 to TRBJ2-1; D remains unclear. The sequence came from an older woman with active COVID-19. The CDR3: CASSPRLYSYNEQFF. DNA for the CDR3: TGTGCCAGCAGCCCCAGGCTCTACTCCTACAATGAGCAGTTCTTC.